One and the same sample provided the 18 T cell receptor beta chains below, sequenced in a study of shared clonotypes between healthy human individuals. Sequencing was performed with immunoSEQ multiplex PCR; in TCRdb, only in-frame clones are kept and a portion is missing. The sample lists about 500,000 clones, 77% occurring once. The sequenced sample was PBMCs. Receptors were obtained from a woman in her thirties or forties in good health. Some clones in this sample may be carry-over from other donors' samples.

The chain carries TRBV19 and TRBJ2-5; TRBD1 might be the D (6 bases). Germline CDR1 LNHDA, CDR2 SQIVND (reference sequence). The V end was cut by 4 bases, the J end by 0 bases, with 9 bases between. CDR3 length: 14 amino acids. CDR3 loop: CASSRWTDQETQYF. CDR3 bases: TGTGCCAGTAGTAGATGGACAGACCAAGAGACCCAGTACTTC.

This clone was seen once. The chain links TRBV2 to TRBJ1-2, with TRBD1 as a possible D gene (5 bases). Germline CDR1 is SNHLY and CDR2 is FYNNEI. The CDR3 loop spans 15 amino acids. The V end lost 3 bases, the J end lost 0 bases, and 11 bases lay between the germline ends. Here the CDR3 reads CASSDLDIPNYGYTF. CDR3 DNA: TGTGCCAGCAGTGATCTGGACATCCCTAACTATGGCTACACCTTC.

CDR3 coding DNA: TGTGCCAGCGCCGCTGCTAGCGGGAGCTATGAGCAGTTCTTC. Protein product: CASAAASGSYEQFF. The chain couples TRBV7-3 to TRBJ2-1; TRBD2 aligns across 10 bases. The V gene's germline CDR1 is SGHTA and CDR2 FQGTGA. V dropped 8 bases and J dropped 8; count of bases not matched to a gene: 9. This CDR3 spans 14 amino acids.

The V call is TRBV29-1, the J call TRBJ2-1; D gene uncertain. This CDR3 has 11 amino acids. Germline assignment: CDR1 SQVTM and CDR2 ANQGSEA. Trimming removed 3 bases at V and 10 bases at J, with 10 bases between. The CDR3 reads CSVELGWEQFF. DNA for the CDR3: TGCAGCGTTGAGCTGGGGTGGGAGCAGTTCTTC.

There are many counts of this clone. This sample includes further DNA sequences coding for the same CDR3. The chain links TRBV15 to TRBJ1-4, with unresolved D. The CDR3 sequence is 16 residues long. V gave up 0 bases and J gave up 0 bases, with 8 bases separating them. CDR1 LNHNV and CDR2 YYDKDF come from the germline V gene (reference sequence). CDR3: CATSRDVAATNEKLFF. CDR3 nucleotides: TGTGCCACCAGCAGAGATGTGGCCGCAACTAATGAAAAACTGTTTTTT.

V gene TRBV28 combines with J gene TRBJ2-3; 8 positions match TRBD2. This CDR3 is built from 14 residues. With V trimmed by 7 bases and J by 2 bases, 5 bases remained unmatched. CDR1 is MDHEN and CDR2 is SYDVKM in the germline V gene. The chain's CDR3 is CASMAGGSTDTQYF. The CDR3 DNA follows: TGTGCCAGCATGGCGGGGGGATCCACAGATACGCAGTATTTT.

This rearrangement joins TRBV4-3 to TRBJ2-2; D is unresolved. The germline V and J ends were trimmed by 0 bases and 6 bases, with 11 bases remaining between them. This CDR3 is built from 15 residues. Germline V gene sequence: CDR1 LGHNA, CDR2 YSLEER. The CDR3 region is CASSQDRTNAGELFF. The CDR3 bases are TGCGCCAGCAGCCAAGATCGCACTAATGCCGGGGAGCTGTTTTTT.

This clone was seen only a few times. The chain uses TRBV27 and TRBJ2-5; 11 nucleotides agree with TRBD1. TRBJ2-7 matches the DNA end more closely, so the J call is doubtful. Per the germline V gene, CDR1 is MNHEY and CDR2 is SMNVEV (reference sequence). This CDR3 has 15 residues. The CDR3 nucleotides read TGTGCCAGCAGTTTGCCGGGACAGGGGGTCTACGAGCAGTACTTC. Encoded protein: CASSLPGQGVYEQYF.

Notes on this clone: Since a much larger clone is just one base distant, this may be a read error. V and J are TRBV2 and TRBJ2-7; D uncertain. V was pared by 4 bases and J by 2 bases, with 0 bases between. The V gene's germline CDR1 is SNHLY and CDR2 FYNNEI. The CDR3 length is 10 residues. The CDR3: CASSAYEQYF. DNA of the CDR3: TGTGCCAGCAGTGCCTACGAGCAGTACTTC.

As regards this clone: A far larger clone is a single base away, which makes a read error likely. In DNA form, the CDR3 reads TGTGCCTGGATCGGGGCTAGCACCTACAATGAGCAGTTCTTC. Translation: CAWIGASTYNEQFF. V is TRBV30 and J is TRBJ2-1, with D perhaps being TRBD1 or TRBD2 (5 bases each). CDR1 GTSNPN and CDR2 SVGIG come from the germline V gene (reference sequence). With 4 bases removed from V and 2 bases from J, the gap between germline ends came to 12 bases. The CDR3 extends over 14 amino acids.

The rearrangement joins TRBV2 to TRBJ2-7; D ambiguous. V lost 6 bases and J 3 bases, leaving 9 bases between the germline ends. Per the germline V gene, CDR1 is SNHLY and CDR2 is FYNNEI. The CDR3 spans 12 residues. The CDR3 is CASSFARYEQYF. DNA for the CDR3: TGTGCCAGCAGCTTCGCCCGCTACGAGCAGTACTTC.

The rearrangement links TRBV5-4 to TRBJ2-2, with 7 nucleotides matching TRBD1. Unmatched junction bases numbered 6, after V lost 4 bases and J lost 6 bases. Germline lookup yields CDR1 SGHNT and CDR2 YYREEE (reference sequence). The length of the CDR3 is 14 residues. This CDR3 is CASSPGQWAGELFF. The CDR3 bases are TGTGCCAGCAGCCCGGGACAGTGGGCCGGGGAGCTGTTTTTT.

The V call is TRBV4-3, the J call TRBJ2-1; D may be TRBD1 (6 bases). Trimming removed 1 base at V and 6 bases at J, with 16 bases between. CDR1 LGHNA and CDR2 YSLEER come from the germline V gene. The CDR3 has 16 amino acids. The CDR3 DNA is TGCGCCAGCAGCCAAGCACCCCGGGACACGGCCAATGAGCAGTTCTTC. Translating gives CASSQAPRDTANEQFF.

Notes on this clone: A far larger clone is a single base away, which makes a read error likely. The CDR3, as DNA: TGTGCCGGCAGCCAACTCGGGAGGGGCGGCTCAAACCCTCAGAACACTGAAGCTTTCTTT. Translating it yields CAGSQLGRGGSNPQNTEAFF. The chain combines TRBV4-2 with TRBJ1-1; D may be TRBD1 (5 bases). CDR3 length: 20 residues. CDR1 and CDR2 (germline): LGHNA, YNFKEQ.

This CDR3 is CSVTSGIEETQYF. CDR3 DNA sequence: TGCAGCGTTACTAGCGGGATCGAAGAGACCCAGTACTTC. The chain combines TRBV29-1 with TRBJ2-5; 10 nucleotides match TRBD2. V lost 5 bases, J lost 3 bases, and 3 bases stayed unmatched. This CDR3 spans 13 amino acids. The germline V gene encodes CDR1 SQVTM and CDR2 ANQGSEA.

In DNA, the CDR3 is TGTGCCAGCAGCCACGGACAGGGGTTAGGAGAAAAACTGTTTTTT. This translates into CASSHGQGLGEKLFF. The genes are TRBV5-4 and TRBJ1-4, with TRBD1 matching 9 bases. CDR1 SGHNT and CDR2 YYREEE come from the germline V gene (reference sequence). V shed 4 bases, J shed 8 bases, and the junction held 9 bases outside the gene matches. The CDR3 extends over 15 amino acids. Drawing the rest from reference TRBV5-4 and TRBJ1-4, the complete variable domain is ETGVTQSPTHLIKTRGQQVTLRCSSQSGHNTVSWYQQALGQGPQFIFQYYREEENGRGNFPPRFSGLQFPNYSSELNVNALELDDSALYLCASSHGQGLGEKLFFGSGTQLSVL.

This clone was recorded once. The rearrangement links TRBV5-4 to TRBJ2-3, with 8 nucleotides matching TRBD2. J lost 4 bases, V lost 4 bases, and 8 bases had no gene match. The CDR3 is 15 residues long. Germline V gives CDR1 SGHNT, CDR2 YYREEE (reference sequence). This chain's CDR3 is CASSRPGGAADTQYF. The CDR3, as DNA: TGTGCCAGCAGCCGGCCCGGGGGGGCCGCAGATACGCAGTATTTT.

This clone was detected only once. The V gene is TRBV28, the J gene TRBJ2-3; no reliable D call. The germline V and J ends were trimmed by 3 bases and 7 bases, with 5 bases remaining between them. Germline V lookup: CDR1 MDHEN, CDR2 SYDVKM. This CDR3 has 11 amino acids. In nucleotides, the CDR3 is TGTGCCAGCAGTTTTGGTAATACGCAGTATTTT. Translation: CASSFGNTQYF.